This TCR beta chain was captured by sequencing in a study of beta chain features in type 1 diabetes. Study overall: Examined across all samples were roughly 100 million sorted cells.

The study's findings and limits: PCR might favor shorter templates, but any such skew would affect patients and controls equally.

Expressed TCRB transcripts were sequenced after all isolated RNA was converted to cDNA. The protocol was immunoSEQ multiplex PCR, while the TCRdb copy is restricted to in-frame clones and leaves out a portion. The sample holds some 360,000 clones; about 20% are singletons and the top ten take under 0.05%. This clone showed up just a few times. As yet, its antigen is unknown. CDR1 is SGHDT, CDR2 YYEEEE, per germline. The CDR3 extends over 12 amino acids. The germline V and J ends were trimmed by 6 bases and 1 base, with 8 bases remaining between them. CD4+ naive, central memory, regulatory and stem cell-like memory subsets were isolated by sorting on CD45RO/CCR7/CD25/CD127/CD95/CD27.

The sequence was obtained from a woman between 18 and 30 years old in good health. Sample: naive CD4+ T cells from blood. The gene calls are TRBV5-6 and TRBJ2-7; a possible D gene is TRBD1 (6 bases). In DNA, the CDR3 is TGTGCCAGCAACGGACAGTCCTACGAGCAGTACTTC. It specifies CASNGQSYEQYF.